This T cell receptor (beta chain) was found in a study of shared clonotypes between healthy human individuals. General study findings and limits: Depth was large, yet rarefaction showed that sorted-subset sequencing was incomplete. Against clonotypes common to all four donors, non-shared ones had lower generation probabilities. Naive subsets tended to show greater estimated richness than memory subsets. The expectation was that sequencing depth would affect clonotype sharing among donors.

This table comes from immunoSEQ multiplex PCR, and its TCRdb copy is limited to in-frame clones, with some not included. The table records approximately 1,000,000 clones, around three quarters of them present only once. The CDR3 totals 15 residues. The germline CDR1 and CDR2 sequences are SGHTS and YDEGEE. V lost 3 bases, J lost 5 bases, and 10 bases stayed unmatched. This clone has only a few counts. Its antigen is undetermined. The sequence derives from a man between 18 and 35 years old in good health. Some clones in this sample may be carry-over from other donors' samples. The source material was memory CD4+ T cells from PBMCs. Subset in this sample: CD45RA-negative fraction. This sequence joins TRBV5-8 and TRBJ2-5; 7 bases agree with TRBD1. CDR3 in DNA: TGTGCCAGCAGCTGGGGACAGAAAAATAAGGAGACCCAGTACTTC. This sequence encodes CASSWGQKNKETQYF.